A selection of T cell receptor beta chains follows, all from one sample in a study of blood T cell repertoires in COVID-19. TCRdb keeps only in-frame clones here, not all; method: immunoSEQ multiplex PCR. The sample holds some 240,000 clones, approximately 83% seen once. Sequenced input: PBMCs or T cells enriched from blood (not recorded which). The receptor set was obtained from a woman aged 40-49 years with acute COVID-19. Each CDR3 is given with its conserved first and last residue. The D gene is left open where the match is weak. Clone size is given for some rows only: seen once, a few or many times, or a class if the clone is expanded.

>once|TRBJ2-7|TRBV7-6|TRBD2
TGTGCCAGCAGCTTAGGTGGGACTAGCGGGAGTTACGAGCAGTACTTC
CASSLGGTSGSYEQYF
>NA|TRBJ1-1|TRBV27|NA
TGTGCCAGCAACCTACAGGGTTCTCACACTGAAGCTTTCTTT
CASNLQGSHTEAFF
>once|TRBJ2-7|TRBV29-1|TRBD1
TGCAGCGTTGGTTTAGGGGGCAGGGCCTACGAGCAGTACTTC
CSVGLGGRAYEQYF
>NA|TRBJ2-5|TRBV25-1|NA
TGTGCCAGCAGTGAATATAGGCCCCGGCGGGAAGAGACCCAGTACTTC
CASSEYRPRREETQYF
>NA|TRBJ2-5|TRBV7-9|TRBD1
TGTGCCAGCAGCTTAGGGGACAGGGGGCTGGAGACCCAGTACTTC
CASSLGDRGLETQYF
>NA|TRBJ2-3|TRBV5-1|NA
TGCGCCAGCAGCACTACTACAGATACGCAGTATTTT
CASSTTTDTQYF
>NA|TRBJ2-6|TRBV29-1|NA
TGCAGCGTTTGGGGAGGCTTTTCTGGGGCCAACGTCCTGACTTTC
CSVWGGFSGANVLTF
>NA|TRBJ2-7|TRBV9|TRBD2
TGTGCCAGCAGCGCTAGCGGGCGGCGCTACGAGCAGTACTTC
CASSASGRRYEQYF
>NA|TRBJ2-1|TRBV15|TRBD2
TGTGCCACCAGCAGAGCCACTAGCGGCCACAATGAGCAGTTCTTC
CATSRATSGHNEQFF
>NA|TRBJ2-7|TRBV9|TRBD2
TGTGCCAGCAGTAGGGAAGCGGGAGCTGGAGAGCAGTACTTC
CASSREAGAGEQYF